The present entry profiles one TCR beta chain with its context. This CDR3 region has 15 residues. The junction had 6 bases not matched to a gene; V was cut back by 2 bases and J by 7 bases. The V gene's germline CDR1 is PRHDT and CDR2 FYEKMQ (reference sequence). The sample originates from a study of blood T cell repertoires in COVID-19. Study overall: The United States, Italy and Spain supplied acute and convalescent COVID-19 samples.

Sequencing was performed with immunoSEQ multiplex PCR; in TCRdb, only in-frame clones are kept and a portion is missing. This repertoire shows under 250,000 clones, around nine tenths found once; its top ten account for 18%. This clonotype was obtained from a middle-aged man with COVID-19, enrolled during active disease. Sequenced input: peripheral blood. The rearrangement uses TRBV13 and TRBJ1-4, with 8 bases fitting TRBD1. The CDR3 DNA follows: TGTGCCAGCAGCTTAAACCAGGGGGCTTTTGAAAAACTGTTTTTT. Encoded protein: CASSLNQGAFEKLFF.